This entry lists 22 T cell receptor beta chains sequenced from one sample in a study of blood T cell repertoires in COVID-19. The table came from immunoSEQ multiplex PCR; TCRdb's copy has only in-frame clones and leaves some out. The sample contains under 250,000 clones, less than 90% of which appear only once. The sequenced sample was peripheral blood. Receptor source: a woman in her 40s who had recovered from COVID-19.

The chain carries TRBV7-8 and TRBJ2-3; 11 bases line up with TRBD2. Germline V gives CDR1 SGHVS, CDR2 FQNEAQ. The trim removed 8 bases at V and 0 bases at J, leaving 4 bases unmatched. The CDR3 consists of 15 residues. CDR3 sequence: CASGRLAGSTDTQYF. Here the CDR3 DNA reads TGTGCCAGCGGGAGACTAGCGGGGAGCACAGATACGCAGTATTTT.

This chain uses TRBV2 with TRBJ1-3; D unresolved. Germline loops: CDR1 SNHLY, CDR2 FYNNEI. The CDR3 covers 15 residues. V shed 4 bases and J shed 0 bases, with 10 bases lying between them. The DNA for the CDR3 is TGTGCCAGCAGTGCAGAAAAGTACTCTGGAAACACCATATATTTT. As protein: CASSAEKYSGNTIYF.

This chain uses TRBV28 with TRBJ2-3; 7 bases agree with TRBD2. The V segment lost 1 base and the J segment 4 bases; nucleotides outside the gene matches: 11. This CDR3 region has 17 residues. CDR1 is MDHEN and CDR2 is SYDVKM in the germline V gene. In DNA, the CDR3 is TGTGCCAGCAGTTTATTGGGTTTAGGGCTAGCGGCAGATACGCAGTATTTT. Its translation: CASSLLGLGLAADTQYF. The full variable domain, completed using reference TRBV28 and TRBJ2-3, is DVKVTQSSRYLVKRTGEKVFLECVQDMDHENMFWYRQDPGLGLRLIYFSYDVKMKEKGDIPEGYSVSREKKERFSLILESASTNQTSMYLCASSLLGLGLAADTQYFGPGTRLTVL.

The genes are TRBV3-1 (or the pseudogene TRBV3-2) and TRBJ1-2, with TRBD1 matching over 11 bases. The V segment lost 3 bases and the J segment 5 bases; nucleotides outside the gene matches: 8. The CDR3 runs to 16 residues. CDR1 and CDR2 (germline): LGHDT, YNNKEL (reference sequence). In DNA, the CDR3 is TGTGCCAGCAGCCACCCCCCCGGGACAGGGGGGTATGGCTACACCTTC. Its protein is CASSHPPGTGGYGYTF.

DNA for the CDR3: TGTGCCAGCAGGCTTGACAGGGGATGGGAGACCCAGTACTTC. Protein product: CASRLDRGWETQYF. The chain uses TRBV2 and TRBJ2-5; 8 nucleotides align to TRBD1. CDR1 is SNHLY and CDR2 is FYNNEI in the germline V gene. V shed 6 bases, J shed 5 bases, and the junction held 8 bases outside the gene matches. This CDR3 is 14 amino acids long.

This clone turned up a few times. V is TRBV29-1 and J is TRBJ2-1; no reliable D call. V was trimmed by 7 bases and J by 0 bases, leaving 10 bases between them. Germline V gene sequence: CDR1 SQVTM, CDR2 ANQGSEA. The CDR3 loop spans 13 amino acids. The DNA for the CDR3 is TGCAGCGGAGGAGTACGCTCCTACAATGAGCAGTTCTTC. Translated, it gives CSGGVRSYNEQFF.

V usage is TRBV9 and J usage is TRBJ2-3, with 8 bases lining up with TRBD2. The germline gives CDR1 SGDLS, CDR2 YYNGEE. The CDR3 has 15 amino acids. V shed 5 bases, J shed 0 bases, and the junction held 5 bases outside the gene matches. The CDR3 nucleotides read TGTGCCAGCAGTCTAGCGGGTACTAGCACAGATACGCAGTATTTT. Translated, it gives CASSLAGTSTDTQYF.

This rearrangement joins TRBV9 to TRBJ1-1; D is unclear. This CDR3 has 14 amino acids. Germline V gene sequence: CDR1 SGDLS, CDR2 YYNGEE. Trimming pared 0 bases from V and 11 bases from J, leaving 17 bases between. In DNA form, the CDR3 reads TGTGCCAGCAGCGTAGATCCGGGAAGTAGCGGTGCTTTCTTT. It codes for CASSVDPGSSGAFF.

This rearrangement joins TRBV28 to TRBJ2-1; D is unclear. Germline CDR1 reads MDHEN; CDR2 reads SYDVKM. CDR3 length equals 15 residues. Trimming stripped 8 bases from V and 8 bases from J, with 22 bases between. CDR3 in DNA: TGTGCCAGCCACAGTACCTCCCGGTTTGTGGATGAGCAGTTCTTC. Its translation: CASHSTSRFVDEQFF.

V is TRBV5-1 and J is TRBJ2-6; no definite D call. Trimming removed 0 bases at V and 1 base at J, with 5 bases between. The CDR3 extends over 15 amino acids. Per the germline V gene, CDR1 is SGHRS and CDR2 is YFSETQ. The CDR3 nucleotides are TGCGCCAGCAGCTTGGCCGAGTCTGGGGCCAACGTCCTGACTTTC. Protein product: CASSLAESGANVLTF. Variable domain in full (rest from reference TRBV5-1 and TRBJ2-6): KAGVTQTPRYLIKTRGQQVTLSCSPISGHRSVSWYQQTPGQGLQFLFEYFSETQRNKGNFPGRFSGRQFSNSRSEMNVSTLELGDSALYLCASSLAESGANVLTFGAGSRLTVL.

The sample holds one count of this clone. The J gene is TRBJ1-2, the V gene TRBV20-1; D gene ambiguous. The CDR3 sequence is 10 residues long. Germline values: CDR1 DFQATT, CDR2 SNEGSKA (reference sequence). Deletions cut 4 bases from V and 3 bases from J, with 3 bases between. CDR3 in DNA: TGCAGTGCTACCGACTATGGCTACACCTTC. It specifies CSATDYGYTF.

The CDR3 DNA sequence: TGTGCCAGCAGTGAGGTGAGTCAGGCCGAGCAGTACTTC. It is translated as CASSEVSQAEQYF. The chain employs TRBV25-1 and TRBJ2-7; no reliable D call. V lost 3 bases and J lost 6, with 12 bases in between. CDR1 and CDR2 from the germline V gene are MGHDK and SYGVNS. This CDR3 contains 13 residues.

This clone was seen once. V usage is TRBV6-5 and J usage is TRBJ1-2; TRBD1 might be the D (5 bases). V was pared by 6 bases and J by 2 bases, with 16 bases between. Germline V CDR1 and CDR2: MNHEY, SVGAGI. This CDR3 is built from 15 residues. CDR3 in DNA: TGTGCCAGCAGGCCCGCCGGTCGACAGAACTATGGCTACACCTTC. Encoded protein: CASRPAGRQNYGYTF.

The chain employs TRBV29-1 and TRBJ1-2; unclear D gene. Trimming left V 0 bases short and J 10 bases short, with 18 bases between. CDR1 and CDR2 (germline): SQVTM, ANQGSEA. CDR3 length: 14 amino acids. As DNA, the CDR3 is TGCAGCGTTGAAGACCCCAAATCGACTTTGGACTACACCTTC. Its translation is CSVEDPKSTLDYTF.

This clone was counted once. The chain uses TRBV2 and TRBJ1-5; D is possibly TRBD1 (5 bases). Trimming left V 8 bases short and J 5 bases short, with 19 bases between. This CDR3 spans 15 amino acids. Germline CDR1 and CDR2: SNHLY and FYNNEI. The CDR3 protein is CASLKNGGRHQPQHF. CDR3 bases: TGTGCCAGCCTTAAAAACGGGGGACGGCATCAGCCCCAGCATTTT.

The genes are TRBV2 and TRBJ2-5; D is uncertain. The CDR3 length is 12 residues. V lost 6 bases and J 1 base, leaving 6 bases between the germline ends. Looked up from germline, CDR1 is SNHLY and CDR2 is FYNNEI. The CDR3, as DNA: TGTGCCAGCAGACCTATCCAAGAGACCCAGTACTTC. It translates to CASRPIQETQYF.

The rearrangement uses TRBV2 and TRBJ2-2, with D possibly matching TRBD1 (5 bases). The CDR3 totals 13 residues. Per the germline V gene, CDR1 is SNHLY and CDR2 is FYNNEI. Trimming shortened V by 5 bases and J by 4 bases, and 8 bases separated the two germline ends. The DNA for the CDR3 is TGTGCCAGCAGTTCGGACATCACCGGGGAGCTGTTTTTT. Translating it yields CASSSDITGELFF.

In DNA, the CDR3 is TGTGCCAGCAGTTTATCGCAGGGGATCGAGGGGCCCCAGCATTTT. It translates to CASSLSQGIEGPQHF. The V and J genes are TRBV28 and TRBJ1-5, with D perhaps matching TRBD1 (6 bases). The germline V and J ends were trimmed by 1 base and 9 bases, with 16 bases remaining between them. CDR1 is MDHEN and CDR2 is SYDVKM in the germline V gene. This CDR3 has 15 residues.

This chain links TRBV19 with TRBJ2-5; 7 bases map to TRBD2. Germline V gives CDR1 LNHDA, CDR2 SQIVND (reference sequence). The CDR3 is 15 amino acids. V was pared by 5 bases and J by 2 bases, with 8 bases of the junction left unmatched. CDR3 sequence (DNA): TGTGCCAGTAGTCAGTCTAGCGGTTTTCAAGAGACCCAGTACTTC. It translates to CASSQSSGFQETQYF.

The rearrangement uses TRBV6-5 and TRBJ1-3; the match to TRBD1 covers 8 bases. V gave up 6 bases and J gave up 4 bases; unmatched junction bases: 2. This CDR3 has 13 amino acids. CDR1 and CDR2 (germline): MNHEY, SVGAGI. In DNA form, the CDR3 reads TGTGCCAGCAGGACAGGGGACGGAAACACCATATATTTT. Protein product: CASRTGDGNTIYF.

V usage is TRBV10-3 and J usage is TRBJ1-1, with a weak D call TRBD1 (5 bases). CDR3 length equals 15 residues. Germline V CDR1 and CDR2: ENHRY, SYGVKD. Trimming cost V 4 bases and J 1 base, with 13 bases left between them. The CDR3 DNA reads as TGTGCCATCAGTGTCCCAGGGCAGAGGAACACTGAAGCTTTCTTT. Translating it yields CAISVPGQRNTEAFF.

The V and J genes are TRBV18 and TRBJ1-5; D gene ambiguous. V dropped 2 bases and J dropped 4 bases, with 9 bases sitting between them. The CDR3 length is 14 residues. CDR1 and CDR2 from the germline V gene are KGHSH and LQKENI. CDR3 residues: CASSPEATNQPQHF. CDR3 coding DNA: TGTGCCAGCTCACCAGAAGCTACGAATCAGCCCCAGCATTTT.